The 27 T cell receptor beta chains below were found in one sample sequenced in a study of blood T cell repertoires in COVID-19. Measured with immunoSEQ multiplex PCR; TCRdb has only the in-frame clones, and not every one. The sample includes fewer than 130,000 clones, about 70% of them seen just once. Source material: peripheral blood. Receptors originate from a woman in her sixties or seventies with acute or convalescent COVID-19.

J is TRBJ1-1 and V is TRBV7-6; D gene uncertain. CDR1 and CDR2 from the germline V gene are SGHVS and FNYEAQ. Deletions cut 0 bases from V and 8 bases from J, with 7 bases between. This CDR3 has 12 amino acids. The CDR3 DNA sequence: TGTGCCAGCAGCTTAGCCGCCGAGGAAGCTTTCTTT. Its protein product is CASSLAAEEAFF.

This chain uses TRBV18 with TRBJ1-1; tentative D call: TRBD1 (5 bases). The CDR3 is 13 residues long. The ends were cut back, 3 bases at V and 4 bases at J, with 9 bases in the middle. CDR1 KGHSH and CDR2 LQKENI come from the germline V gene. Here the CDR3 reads CASSPYTGTEAFF. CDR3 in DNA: TGTGCCAGCTCACCCTACACAGGCACTGAAGCTTTCTTT.

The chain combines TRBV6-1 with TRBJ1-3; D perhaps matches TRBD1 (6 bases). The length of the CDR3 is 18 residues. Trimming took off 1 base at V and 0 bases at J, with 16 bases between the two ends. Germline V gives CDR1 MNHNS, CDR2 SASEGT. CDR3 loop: CASSEDARDMTSGNTIYF. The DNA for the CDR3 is TGTGCCAGCAGTGAAGATGCCCGGGACATGACCTCTGGAAACACCATATATTTT.

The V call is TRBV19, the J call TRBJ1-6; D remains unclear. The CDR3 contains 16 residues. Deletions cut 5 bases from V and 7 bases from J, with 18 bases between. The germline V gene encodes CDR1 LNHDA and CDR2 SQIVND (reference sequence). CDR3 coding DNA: TGTGCCAGTAGTCCGATCCCTACGCGCGGAAATTCACCCCTCCACTTT. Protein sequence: CASSPIPTRGNSPLHF.

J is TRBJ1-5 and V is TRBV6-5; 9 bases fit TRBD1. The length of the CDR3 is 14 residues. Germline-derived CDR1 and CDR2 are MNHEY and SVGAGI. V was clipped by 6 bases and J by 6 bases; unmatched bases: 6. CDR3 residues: CASSITGGSQPQHF. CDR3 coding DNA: TGTGCCAGCAGCATAACAGGGGGCAGTCAGCCCCAGCATTTT.

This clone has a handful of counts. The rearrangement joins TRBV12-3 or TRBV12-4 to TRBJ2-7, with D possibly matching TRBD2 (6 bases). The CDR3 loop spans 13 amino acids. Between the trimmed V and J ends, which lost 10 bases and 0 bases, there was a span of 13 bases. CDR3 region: CATAWGDSYEQYF. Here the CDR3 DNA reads TGTGCCACGGCGTGGGGGGACTCCTACGAGCAGTACTTC.

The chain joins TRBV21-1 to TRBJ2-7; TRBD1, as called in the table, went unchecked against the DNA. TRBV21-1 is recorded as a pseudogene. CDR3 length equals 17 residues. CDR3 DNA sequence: TGTGCCAGCAGCAATCTCATGGGGGACAGGGAATCCTACGAGCAGTACTTC. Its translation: CASSNLMGDRESYEQYF.

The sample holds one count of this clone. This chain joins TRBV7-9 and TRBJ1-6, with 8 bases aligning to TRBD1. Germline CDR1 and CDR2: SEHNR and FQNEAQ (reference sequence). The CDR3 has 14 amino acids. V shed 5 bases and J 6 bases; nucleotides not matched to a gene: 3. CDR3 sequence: CASSQGQVNSPLHF. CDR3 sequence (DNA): TGTGCCAGCAGCCAGGGACAGGTTAATTCACCCCTCCACTTT.

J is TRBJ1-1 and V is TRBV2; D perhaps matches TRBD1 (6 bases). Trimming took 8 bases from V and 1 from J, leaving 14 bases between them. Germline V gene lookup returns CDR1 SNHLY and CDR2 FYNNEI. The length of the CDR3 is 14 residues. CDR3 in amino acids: CASGWTASNTEAFF. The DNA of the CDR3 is TGTGCCAGCGGATGGACAGCTTCGAACACTGAAGCTTTCTTT.

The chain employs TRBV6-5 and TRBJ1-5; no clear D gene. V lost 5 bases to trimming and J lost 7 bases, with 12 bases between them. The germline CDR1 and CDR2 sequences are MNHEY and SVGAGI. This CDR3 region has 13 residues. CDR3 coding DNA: TGTGCCAGCAGTCGGACTTTTCGCCAGCCCCAGCATTTT. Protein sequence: CASSRTFRQPQHF.

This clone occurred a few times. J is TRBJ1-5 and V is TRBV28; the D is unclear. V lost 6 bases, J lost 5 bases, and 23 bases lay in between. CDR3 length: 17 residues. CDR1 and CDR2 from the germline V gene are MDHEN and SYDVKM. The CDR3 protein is CASSLPGGHTVDQPQHF. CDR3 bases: TGTGCCAGCAGCCTCCCGGGAGGCCATACCGTCGATCAGCCCCAGCATTTT.

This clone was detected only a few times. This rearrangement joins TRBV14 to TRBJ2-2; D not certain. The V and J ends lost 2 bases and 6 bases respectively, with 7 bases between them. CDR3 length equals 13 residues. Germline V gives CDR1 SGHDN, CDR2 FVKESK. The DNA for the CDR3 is TGTGCCAGCAGCCAAAACACAGCCGGGGAGCTGTTTTTT. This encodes CASSQNTAGELFF. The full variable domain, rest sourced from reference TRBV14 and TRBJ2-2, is EAGVTQFPSHSVIEKGQTVTLRCDPISGHDNLYWYRRVMGKEIKFLLHFVKESKQDESGMPNNRFLAERTGGTYSTLKVQPAELEDSGVYFCASSQNTAGELFFGEGSRLTVL.

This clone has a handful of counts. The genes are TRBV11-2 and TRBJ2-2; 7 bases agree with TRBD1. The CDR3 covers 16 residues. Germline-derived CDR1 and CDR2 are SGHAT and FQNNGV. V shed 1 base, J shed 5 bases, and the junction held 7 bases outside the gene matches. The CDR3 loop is CASSLADRVGTGELFF. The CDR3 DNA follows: TGTGCCAGCAGCTTAGCCGACAGGGTGGGGACCGGGGAGCTGTTTTTT.

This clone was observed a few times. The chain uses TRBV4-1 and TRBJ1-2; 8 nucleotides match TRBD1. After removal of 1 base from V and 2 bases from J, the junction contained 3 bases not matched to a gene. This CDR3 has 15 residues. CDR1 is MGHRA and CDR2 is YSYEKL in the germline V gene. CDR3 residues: CASSQVGQGNYGYTF. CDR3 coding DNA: TGCGCCAGCAGCCAAGTTGGACAGGGAAACTATGGCTACACCTTC.

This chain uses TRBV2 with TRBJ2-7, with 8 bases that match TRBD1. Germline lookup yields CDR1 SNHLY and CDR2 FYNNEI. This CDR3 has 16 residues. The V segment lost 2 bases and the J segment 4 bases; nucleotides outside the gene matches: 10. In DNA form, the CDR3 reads TGTGCCAGCAGTGAAAATATTGGACAGGGCTGGTACGAGCAGTACTTC. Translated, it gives CASSENIGQGWYEQYF.

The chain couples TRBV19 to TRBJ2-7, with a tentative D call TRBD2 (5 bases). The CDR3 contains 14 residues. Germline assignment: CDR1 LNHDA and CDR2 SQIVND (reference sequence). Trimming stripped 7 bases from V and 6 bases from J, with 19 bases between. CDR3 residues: CASTSGPGVPEQYF. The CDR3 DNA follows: TGTGCCAGTACCTCCGGACCCGGGGTACCCGAGCAGTACTTC.

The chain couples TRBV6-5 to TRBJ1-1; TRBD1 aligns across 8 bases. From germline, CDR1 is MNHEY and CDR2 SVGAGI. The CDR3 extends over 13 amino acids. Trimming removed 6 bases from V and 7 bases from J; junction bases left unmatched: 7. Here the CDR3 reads CASRPRGLGEAFF. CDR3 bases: TGTGCCAGCAGACCCAGGGGGCTTGGTGAAGCTTTCTTT.

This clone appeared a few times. CDR3 region: CASSQSGYGNTIYF. The CDR3 DNA reads as TGCGCCAGCAGCCAATCGGGGTACGGAAACACCATATATTTT. The chain recombines TRBV4-3 with TRBJ1-3; D is uncertain. Germline V gene lookup returns CDR1 LGHNA and CDR2 YSLEER. The CDR3 is made up of 14 amino acids. Trimming stripped 2 bases from V and 4 bases from J, with 9 bases between.

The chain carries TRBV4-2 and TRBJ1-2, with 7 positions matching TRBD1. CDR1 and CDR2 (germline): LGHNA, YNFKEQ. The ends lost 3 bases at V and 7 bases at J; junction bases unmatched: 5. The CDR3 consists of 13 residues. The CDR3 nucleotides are TGTGCCAGCAGCCAGAAGACAGGGCTTGGCTACACCTTC. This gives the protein CASSQKTGLGYTF.

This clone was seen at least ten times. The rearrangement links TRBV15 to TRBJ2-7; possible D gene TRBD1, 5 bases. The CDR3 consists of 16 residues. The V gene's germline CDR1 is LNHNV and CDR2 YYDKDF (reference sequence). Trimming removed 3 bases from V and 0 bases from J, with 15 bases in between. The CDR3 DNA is TGTGCCACCAGCAGCCCCAGGACATTTAGCTCCTACGAGCAGTACTTC. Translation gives CATSSPRTFSSYEQYF.

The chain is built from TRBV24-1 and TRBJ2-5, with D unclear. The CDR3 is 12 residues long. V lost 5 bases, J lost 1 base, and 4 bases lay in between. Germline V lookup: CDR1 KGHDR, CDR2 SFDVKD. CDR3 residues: CATSGSQETQYF. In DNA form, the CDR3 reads TGTGCCACCAGTGGCAGCCAAGAGACCCAGTACTTC.

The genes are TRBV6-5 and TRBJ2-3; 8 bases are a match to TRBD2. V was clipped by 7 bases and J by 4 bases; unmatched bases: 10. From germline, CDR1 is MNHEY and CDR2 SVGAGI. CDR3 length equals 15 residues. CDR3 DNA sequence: TGTGCCAGCACGGATATCCGGGGGGGCCCAGATACGCAGTATTTT. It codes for CASTDIRGGPDTQYF.

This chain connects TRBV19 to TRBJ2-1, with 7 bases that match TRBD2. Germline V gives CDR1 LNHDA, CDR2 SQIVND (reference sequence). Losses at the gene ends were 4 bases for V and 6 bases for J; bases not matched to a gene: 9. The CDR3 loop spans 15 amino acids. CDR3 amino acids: CASSNAAGQGNEQFF. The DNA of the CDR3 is TGTGCCAGTAGTAACGCAGCGGGGCAGGGCAATGAGCAGTTCTTC. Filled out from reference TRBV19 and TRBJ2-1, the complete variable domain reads DGGITQSPKYLFRKEGQNVTLSCEQNLNHDAMYWYRQDPGQGLRLIYYSQIVNDFQKGDIAEGYSVSREKKESFPLTVTSAQKNPTAFYLCASSNAAGQGNEQFFGPGTRLTVL.

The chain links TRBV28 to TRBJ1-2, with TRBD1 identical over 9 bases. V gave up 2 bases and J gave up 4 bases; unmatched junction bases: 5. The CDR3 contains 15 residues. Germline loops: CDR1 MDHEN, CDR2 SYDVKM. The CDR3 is CASSLPTGGSYGYTF. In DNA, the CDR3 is TGTGCCAGCAGTTTACCGACAGGGGGATCCTATGGCTACACCTTC.

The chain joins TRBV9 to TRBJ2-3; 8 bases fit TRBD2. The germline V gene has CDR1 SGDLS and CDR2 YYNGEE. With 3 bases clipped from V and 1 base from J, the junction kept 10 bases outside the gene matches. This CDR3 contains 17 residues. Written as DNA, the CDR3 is TGTGCCAGCAGCGCCCGCGTCCGGCGGGGGGGCACAGATACGCAGTATTTT. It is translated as CASSARVRRGGTDTQYF.

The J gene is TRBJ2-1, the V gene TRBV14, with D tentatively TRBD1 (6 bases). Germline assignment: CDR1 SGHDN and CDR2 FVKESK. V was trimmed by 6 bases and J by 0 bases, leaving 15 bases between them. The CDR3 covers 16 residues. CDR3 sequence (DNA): TGTGCCAGCAGACCCGCAGGGGCTACCTCCTACAATGAGCAGTTCTTC. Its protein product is CASRPAGATSYNEQFF. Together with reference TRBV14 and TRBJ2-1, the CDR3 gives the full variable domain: EAGVTQFPSHSVIEKGQTVTLRCDPISGHDNLYWYRRVMGKEIKFLLHFVKESKQDESGMPNNRFLAERTGGTYSTLKVQPAELEDSGVYFCASRPAGATSYNEQFFGPGTRLTVL.

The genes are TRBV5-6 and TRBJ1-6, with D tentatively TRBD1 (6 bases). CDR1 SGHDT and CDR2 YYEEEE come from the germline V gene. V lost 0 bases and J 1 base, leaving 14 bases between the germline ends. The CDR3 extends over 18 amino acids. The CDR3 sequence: CASSLGQGHGSYNSPLHF. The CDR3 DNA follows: TGTGCCAGCAGCTTGGGTCAGGGGCACGGGTCCTATAATTCACCCCTCCACTTT.